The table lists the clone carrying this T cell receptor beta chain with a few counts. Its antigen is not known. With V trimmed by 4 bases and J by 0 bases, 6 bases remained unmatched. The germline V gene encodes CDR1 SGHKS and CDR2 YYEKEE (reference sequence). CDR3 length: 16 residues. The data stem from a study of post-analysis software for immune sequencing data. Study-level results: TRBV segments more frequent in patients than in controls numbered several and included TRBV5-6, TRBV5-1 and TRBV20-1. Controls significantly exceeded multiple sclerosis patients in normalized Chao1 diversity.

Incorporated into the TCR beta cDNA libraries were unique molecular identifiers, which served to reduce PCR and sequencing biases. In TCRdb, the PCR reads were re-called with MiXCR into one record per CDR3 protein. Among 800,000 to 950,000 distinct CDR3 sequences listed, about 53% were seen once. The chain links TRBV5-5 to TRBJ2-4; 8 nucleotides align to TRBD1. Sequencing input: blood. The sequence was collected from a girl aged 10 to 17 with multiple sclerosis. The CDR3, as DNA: TGTGCCAGCAGCCAAGGACAGGGTGTAGCCAAAAACATTCAGTACTTC. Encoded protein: CASSQGQGVAKNIQYF.